The source of this T cell receptor (beta chain) is a study of T-cell memory formation after mild COVID-19. Findings and caveats of the study: For contracting clones, CD4+ ones sat mainly in CM and EM, CD8+ in EMRA.

This clonotype appeared a few times. Its antigen is unknown. TCRdb used MiXCR to reprocess the 5' RACE reads, holding one entry per CDR3 protein. The data hold a few hundred thousand distinct CDR3 sequences, with around 20% observed a single time. The CDR3 totals 14 residues. V shed 7 bases and J 5 bases; nucleotides not matched to a gene: 6. CDR1 is LNHDA and CDR2 is SQIVND in the germline V gene (reference sequence). The chain couples TRBV19 to TRBJ1-5, with 9 bases aligning to TRBD1. The sequence derives from an adult woman who had mild COVID-19 (a few samples of this study predate the infection). Cell type and time point are not known. Sample: PBMCs or a T cell subset sorted from them (not recorded which). The CDR3 region is CASTADRGHQPQHF. In nucleotides, the CDR3 is TGTGCCAGTACGGCGGACAGGGGCCATCAGCCCCAGCATTTT.